This T cell receptor beta chain was identified during a study of early T cells in non-severe SARS-CoV-2 infection (dated by TCRdb to the early 2020s). Regarding the complete study: Because TCR sequencing was done on bulk RNA from unsorted whole blood, the alpha and beta chains could not be paired. General findings and caveats noted by the study authors: VDJdb matching was skewed toward anti-spike CD8 responses and likely underestimated virus-specific expansions by missing private and CD4 specificities.

The receptor library was made with 5' RACE. Sequencing used a NextSeq 500. In the TCR library protocol, unique molecular identifiers were attached to individual cDNA molecules to correct for PCR bias and sequencing error. Both TCR alpha and beta chains were sequenced, and tight co-correlation was observed between alpha and beta sequence abundances in each sample. Turning to the authors' computational methods: Decombinator V4 was used to annotate TCR sequences for V gene, J gene and CDR3. Expanded TCRs were defined as changing significantly between any two time points under a Poisson model with p below 0.0001. TCR abundances were normalised to the total number of TCRs sequenced per sample and expressed as counts per million. TRAV1-2 paired with TRAJ12, TRAJ20 or TRAJ33 defined MAIT TCRs, while TRAV10 paired with TRAJ18 defined iNKT TCRs. VDJdb, accessed 1 November 2021, was searched for CMV, EBV and SARS-CoV-2 annotated TCRs, excluding TCRs annotated for multiple antigens. TCRdb's own reprocessing of the public reads used fastp at Q25 and MiXCR and kept productive beta chains. Rows are unified per CDR3 protein, each entry keeping the most common DNA and genes. The authors' filters were not applied to this entry. Here the sample has nearly 60,000 distinct CDR3 sequences; about 13% occur a single time. More than 7.5% of the sample goes to the ten largest clones.

Many counts were recorded for this clonotype. No cognate antigen has been identified for it. It has no much larger one-base neighbor in the sample; base qualities were not kept. Inclusive of the bounding cysteine and phenylalanine, the CDR3 is 17 residues long. Of all the DNA, just the CDR3 is kept, 51 bases in frame from base 1. At the junction V is shortened by 0 bases and J by 4 bases, with 17 bases in between. CDR1 LNHDA and CDR2 SQIVND were looked up in the germline V gene (reference sequence). A case-control design nested within a healthcare worker cohort in London, UK, was used, with weekly nasopharyngeal swab PCR tests and blood sampling performed. Healthcare workers were recruited during the week of the UK lockdown, between 23 and 31 March 2020, and followed weekly for up to roughly 15 weeks.

The sample was whole blood. The receptor was derived from an adult who was a healthcare worker with PCR-confirmed SARS-CoV-2 infection or an uninfected control (not recorded which). This sequence uses TRBV19 and TRBJ2-3; TRBD1 could be the D gene, as 6 bases match. In nucleotides, the sequence is TGTGCCAGTAGTATAGATCAACGCCTGGCAGGGGCAGATACGCAGTATTTT. Protein translation: CASSIDQRLAGADTQYF.